This entry lists 2 T cell receptor beta chains sequenced from one sample in a study of shared clonotypes between healthy human individuals (dated by TCRdb to the early 2020s). CD8 naive samples were CD45RO-negative cells positively selected for CCR7, giving a CD45RA+CCR7+ population that excluded TemRA cells. Library method: the immunoSEQ multiplex PCR assay. Drawn from immuneACCESS, this table holds only the in-frame rearrangements with V and J called that TCRdb kept. Clones are partly lost; checked studies trace under half to an unresolved V gene and leave the rest unexplained. Recorded for this sample are about 2.1 million clones; just over 90% of them occurred a single time. The ten largest clones capture over 1.5% of the sample. Sequenced input: naive CD8+ T cells from PBMCs. Taken with the paper, the label for cell subset or site translates to: CD45RA+CCR7+. The receptors stem from a man younger than 35 in good health. Some clones in this sample may be carry-over from other donors' samples.

The gene calls are TRBV28 and TRBJ1-2; a weak D match, TRBD1 (5 bases). The CDR3 has 14 amino acids. CDR1 and CDR2 from the germline V gene are MDHEN and SYDVKM. Trimming pared 6 bases from V and 2 bases from J, leaving 13 bases between. Written as DNA, the CDR3 is TGTGCCAGCAGCCCCCCAGGGACCAACTATGGCTACACCTTC. Encoded protein: CASSPPGTNYGYTF.

This sequence joins TRBV7-8 and TRBJ1-3; no reliable D call. There are 14 residues in the CDR3. CDR1 SGHVS and CDR2 FQNEAQ come from the germline V gene. Trimming removed 1 base from V and 1 base from J, with 5 bases in between. Here the CDR3 reads CASSLVGSGNTIYF. The CDR3 DNA is TGTGCCAGCAGCTTAGTGGGTTCTGGAAACACCATATATTTT.